This paragraph reports one TCR beta chain. Looked up from germline, CDR1 is LNHDA and CDR2 is SQIVND (reference sequence). The CDR3 is 12 residues long. Trimming took off 6 bases at V and 4 bases at J, with 9 bases between the two ends. The data were obtained in a study of blood T cell repertoires in COVID-19. Whole-study context: The origin of the acute and convalescent COVID-19 samples was the United States, Italy and Spain. PBMCs, B-cell-depleted T cells, or T cells were the source of the cDNA or gDNA that made up the material.

Original processing methods: It was from reference gene primer amplification that nucleated cell counts were estimated. Generated by immunoSEQ multiplex PCR, the TCRdb table keeps only in-frame clones and is missing some. V, J and clone size are taken as reported in that table, and D and trimming were inferred from the DNA itself. The sample includes more than 150,000 clones, about 90% of them seen just once. The chain employs TRBV19 and TRBJ1-2; D not certain. The clonotype originates from a man between 65 and 80 years old with active or convalescent COVID-19. Material: peripheral blood. This chain's CDR3 is CASSRSTYGYTF. The DNA of the CDR3 is TGTGCCAGTAGCCGGAGCACCTATGGCTACACCTTC.